This TCR beta chain emerged from a study of control samples from healthy donors and cancer patients. Germline loops: CDR1 LGHDT, CDR2 YNNKEL (reference sequence). Trimming left V 1 base short and J 3 bases short, with 18 bases between. The CDR3 runs 17 residues. Sequencing used immunoSEQ multiplex PCR; TCRdb keeps in-frame clones, though not all of them. The table has 100,000 to 130,000 clones, 70% to 85% seen once. The gene calls are TRBV3-1 (or the pseudogene TRBV3-2) and TRBJ1-2; no clear D. Sequencing was carried out using blood. The sequence was collected from a man younger than 35 in good health. CDR3 residues: CASSQVAGSRLDYGYTF. In DNA form, the CDR3 reads TGTGCCAGCAGCCAAGTTGCAGGCAGTCGCCTCGACTATGGCTACACCTTC.